This entry lists 32 T cell receptor beta chains sequenced from one sample in a study of radiation and T cells in renal cell carcinoma. Sequenced by immunoSEQ multiplex PCR; TCRdb stores in-frame clones only, minus some. The sample has 70,000 to 100,000 clones, approximately 83% seen once; the top ten hold more than 20%. The time point was: blood 2 weeks post-SBRT. Treatment defined: 15 Gy SBRT to primary tumor, nephrectomy 4 weeks later. Source: blood, taken from a patient whose treatment included radiotherapy and nephrectomy. All receptors derive from a woman between 50 and 59 years old with renal cell carcinoma.

The genes are TRBV5-1 and TRBJ2-3; D is uncertain. V was trimmed by 0 bases and J by 2 bases, leaving 13 bases between them. The CDR3 runs to 16 residues. CDR1 SGHRS and CDR2 YFSETQ come from the germline V gene. CDR3 residues: CASSLGPLSNTDTQYF. The DNA of the CDR3 is TGCGCCAGCAGCTTGGGCCCTTTGAGCAACACAGATACGCAGTATTTT.

The sample holds a few counts of this clone. This sequence joins TRBV13 and TRBJ2-1; D may be TRBD1 (5 bases). V lost 4 bases to trimming and J lost 5 bases, with 18 bases between them. Germline CDR1 is PRHDT and CDR2 is FYEKMQ (reference sequence). The CDR3 spans 16 residues. Here the CDR3 DNA reads TGTGCCAGCAGCTCCCCCCCCGGGTCCAGGGACAATGAGCAGTTCTTC. Protein: CASSSPPGSRDNEQFF.

The genes are TRBV4-3 and TRBJ2-1; D is unresolved. V dropped 0 bases and J dropped 0 bases, with 3 bases sitting between them. The CDR3 covers 14 residues. Germline CDR1 and CDR2: LGHNA and YSLEER. Written as DNA, the CDR3 is TGCGCCAGCAGCCAAGAGGGCTCCTACAATGAGCAGTTCTTC. Protein product: CASSQEGSYNEQFF.

This chain links TRBV5-1 with TRBJ2-7; 10 nucleotides match TRBD2. CDR1 SGHRS and CDR2 YFSETQ come from the germline V gene. V shed 4 bases, J shed 2 bases, and the junction held 6 bases outside the gene matches. CDR3 length: 15 residues. Written as DNA, the CDR3 is TGCGCCAGCAGCCTTCAAGCGGGAGGGCCCTACGAGCAGTACTTC. This translates into CASSLQAGGPYEQYF.

The chain is built from TRBV14 and TRBJ2-2; no clear D. CDR1 is SGHDN, CDR2 FVKESK, per germline. The CDR3 is made up of 14 amino acids. Between the trimmed V and J ends, which lost 4 bases and 1 base, there was a span of 7 bases. This chain's CDR3 is CASSPYLNTGELFF. The CDR3 DNA reads TGTGCCAGCAGCCCCTACCTGAACACCGGGGAGCTGTTTTTT.

This chain connects TRBV5-6 to TRBJ2-3; no reliable D call. The CDR3 totals 11 residues. Germline V gives CDR1 SGHDT, CDR2 YYEEEE. V was trimmed by 6 bases and J by 6 bases, leaving 8 bases between them. The CDR3 loop is CASMGLDTQYF. Written as DNA, the CDR3 is TGTGCCAGCATGGGGTTGGATACGCAGTATTTT.

The chain uses TRBV18 and TRBJ1-1, with 7 bases matching TRBD1. The CDR3 contains 13 residues. Germline trimming cut 4 bases from V and 6 bases from J; bases unmatched to any gene: 5. CDR1 and CDR2 (germline): KGHSH, LQKENI. In DNA, the CDR3 is TGTGCCAGCTCACAGGGGGCATTCTCTGAAGCTTTCTTT. This sequence encodes CASSQGAFSEAFF. Looking up the rest from reference TRBV18 and TRBJ1-1 gives the full variable domain: NAGVMQNPRHLVRRRGQEARLRCSPMKGHSHVYWYRQLPEEGLKFMVYLQKENIIDESGMPKERFSAEFPKEGPSILRIQQVVRGDSAAYFCASSQGAFSEAFFGQGTRLTVV.

The chain couples TRBV2 to TRBJ1-2; perhaps TRBD1 as D (5 bases). Germline CDR1 is SNHLY and CDR2 is FYNNEI. The CDR3 spans 14 residues. The V end lost 2 bases, the J end lost 8 bases, and 15 bases lay between the germline ends. The CDR3 loop reads CASSESQGVGGYTF. CDR3 nucleotides: TGTGCCAGCAGTGAATCTCAGGGAGTAGGAGGCTACACCTTC.

This chain uses TRBV7-2 with TRBJ1-3; D uncertain. The CDR3 spans 15 residues. Between the trimmed V and J ends, which lost 5 bases and 0 bases, there was a span of 11 bases. Germline V gene lookup returns CDR1 SGHTA and CDR2 FQGNSA. The DNA for the CDR3 is TGTGCCAGCAGCCCGGCGCGAAGCTCTGGAAACACCATATATTTT. This encodes CASSPARSSGNTIYF.

V is TRBV10-3 and J is TRBJ1-3; D is uncertain. The length of the CDR3 is 17 residues. Trimming removed 7 bases at V and 4 bases at J, with 23 bases between. CDR1 ENHRY and CDR2 SYGVKD come from the germline V gene. The CDR3 protein is CAITQSVEATGGNTIYF. The CDR3 DNA follows: TGTGCCATCACTCAATCCGTGGAGGCAACGGGAGGAAACACCATATATTTT.

The chain recombines TRBV5-1 with TRBJ2-3; D is ambiguous. The CDR3 is 13 amino acids. V lost 0 bases and J lost 5, with 7 bases in between. CDR1 is SGHRS and CDR2 is YFSETQ in the germline V gene. The CDR3 protein is CASSLVLGDTQYF. The CDR3 region has the DNA TGCGCCAGCAGCTTGGTCTTAGGAGATACGCAGTATTTT.

The rearrangement uses TRBV7-2 and TRBJ2-7; 7 bases agree with TRBD2. With 4 bases clipped from V and 0 bases from J, the junction kept 12 bases outside the gene matches. The CDR3 sequence is 17 residues long. Germline V lookup: CDR1 SGHTA, CDR2 FQGNSA. The CDR3 DNA is TGTGCCAGCAGCTCCGGGCCCGGGAGGACCGACTCCTACGAGCAGTACTTC. It translates to CASSSGPGRTDSYEQYF.

The CDR3 DNA reads as TGTGCCAGCAGCTCCGCCGGACAGGGTCGGCACACCATATATTTT. It specifies CASSSAGQGRHTIYF. The genes are TRBV7-2 and TRBJ1-3, with TRBD1 matching over 8 bases. Germline V gives CDR1 SGHTA, CDR2 FQGNSA. The V and J ends lost 4 bases and 8 bases, in that order; junction bases with no gene match: 10. This CDR3 is 15 amino acids long.

The chain carries TRBV7-2 and TRBJ1-2, with D tentatively TRBD1 (6 bases). This CDR3 has 13 residues. Trimming shortened V by 6 bases and J by 3 bases, and 11 bases separated the two germline ends. Germline loops: CDR1 SGHTA, CDR2 FQGNSA. In nucleotides, the CDR3 is TGTGCCAGCAGTTACAGGGCAGACTATGGCTACACCTTC. Residues: CASSYRADYGYTF.

J is TRBJ1-2 and V is TRBV30; D uncertain. Germline lookup yields CDR1 GTSNPN and CDR2 SVGIG (reference sequence). Trimming removed 1 base at V and 0 bases at J, with 9 bases between. The CDR3 totals 14 residues. CDR3: CAWSAELANYGYTF. In nucleotides, the CDR3 is TGTGCCTGGAGTGCAGAGTTAGCTAACTATGGCTACACCTTC.

V usage is TRBV28 and J usage is TRBJ2-5, with D maybe TRBD2 (5 bases). V was trimmed by 7 bases and J by 5 bases, leaving 14 bases between them. This CDR3 is 13 amino acids long. Germline values: CDR1 MDHEN, CDR2 SYDVKM. The CDR3 loop is CASMPGIGETQYF. In nucleotides, the CDR3 is TGTGCCAGCATGCCGGGGATAGGCGAGACCCAGTACTTC.

The V and J genes are TRBV4-3 and TRBJ1-6; D gene unclear. Germline values: CDR1 LGHNA, CDR2 YSLEER. This CDR3 comprises 17 residues. Trimming left V 0 bases short and J 6 bases short, with 15 bases between. The CDR3 loop reads CASSQEWTDWSNSPLHF. The CDR3 DNA follows: TGCGCCAGCAGCCAAGAATGGACGGATTGGAGTAATTCACCCCTCCACTTT.

This clone was seen a handful of times. The genes are TRBV4-1 and TRBJ2-2, with D possibly being TRBD2 (5 bases). Germline V gene sequence: CDR1 MGHRA, CDR2 YSYEKL. V was shortened by 1 base and J by 1 base, with 10 bases between the two germline ends. This CDR3 has 16 residues. The CDR3 DNA is TGCGCCAGCAGCCAAGGTGTTAGCGAGAACACCGGGGAGCTGTTTTTT. Translating it yields CASSQGVSENTGELFF.

The CDR3 DNA follows: TGTGCCAGCAGCGGACAGGGTCGCACAGATACGCAGTATTTT. Translation: CASSGQGRTDTQYF. The J gene is TRBJ2-3, the V gene TRBV28; 8 nucleotides match TRBD1. The CDR3 spans 14 residues. With 6 bases clipped from V and 1 base from J, the junction kept 3 bases outside the gene matches. Germline V lookup: CDR1 MDHEN, CDR2 SYDVKM.

V gene TRBV6-6 combines with J gene TRBJ2-7; D gene uncertain. V lost 2 bases to trimming and J lost 0 bases, with 8 bases between them. The germline V gene has CDR1 MNHNY and CDR2 SVGAGI (reference sequence). The CDR3 is made up of 14 amino acids. Here the CDR3 reads CASSYEVFSYEQYF. CDR3 DNA sequence: TGTGCCAGCAGTTACGAGGTTTTCTCCTACGAGCAGTACTTC.

The chain is built from TRBV7-2 and TRBJ2-2; a weak D match, TRBD2 (6 bases). CDR3 length: 12 residues. V lost 5 bases to trimming and J lost 5 bases, with 6 bases between them. The germline CDR1 and CDR2 sequences are SGHTA and FQGNSA. The CDR3: CASSRETGELFF. The CDR3 DNA is TGTGCCAGCAGCCGGGAGACCGGGGAGCTGTTTTTT. The full variable domain, rest sourced from reference TRBV7-2 and TRBJ2-2, is GAGVSQSPSNKVTEKGKDVELRCDPISGHTALYWYRQSLGQGLEFLIYFQGNSAPDKSGLPSDRFSAERTGGSVSTLTIQRTQQEDSAVYLCASSRETGELFFGEGSRLTVL.

The chain combines TRBV18 with TRBJ1-5; maybe TRBD1 (5 bases). Germline V lookup: CDR1 KGHSH, CDR2 LQKENI. Trimming pared 6 bases from V and 6 bases from J, leaving 12 bases between. The CDR3 has 13 residues. CDR3 in amino acids: CASSIQGSQPQHF. In DNA form, the CDR3 reads TGTGCCAGCTCGATCCAGGGAAGTCAGCCCCAGCATTTT.

The rearrangement uses TRBV19 and TRBJ2-7, with D possibly TRBD2 on 5 matching bases. The CDR3 extends over 12 amino acids. Trimming removed 3 bases from V and 5 bases from J, with 8 bases in between. Germline V gene lookup returns CDR1 LNHDA and CDR2 SQIVND (reference sequence). DNA of the CDR3: TGTGCCAGTAGTATTTCGGGGAACGAGCAGTACTTC. Translating it yields CASSISGNEQYF.

This clone was observed once. The CDR3 loop is CASSLWALDVRLGGELFF. As DNA, the CDR3 is TGCGCCAGCAGCTTGTGGGCCCTGGACGTCCGTCTGGGCGGGGAGCTGTTTTTT. The chain couples TRBV5-1 to TRBJ2-2; D uncertain. This CDR3 spans 18 amino acids. Germline lookup yields CDR1 SGHRS and CDR2 YFSETQ. V was clipped by 1 base and J by 7 bases, with 23 bases between them.

The gene calls are TRBV28 and TRBJ2-7, with 8 positions matching TRBD2. The CDR3 is made up of 15 amino acids. The germline V gene encodes CDR1 MDHEN and CDR2 SYDVKM. The V gene end was trimmed by 4 bases and the J gene end by 3 bases; junction bases not matched to a gene: 8. The CDR3 region is CASSSSGSDIYEQYF. The CDR3 DNA sequence: TGTGCCAGCAGTTCCAGCGGGAGTGATATCTACGAGCAGTACTTC. The variable domain in full, completed from reference TRBV28 and TRBJ2-7, reads DVKVTQSSRYLVKRTGEKVFLECVQDMDHENMFWYRQDPGLGLRLIYFSYDVKMKEKGDIPEGYSVSREKKERFSLILESASTNQTSMYLCASSSSGSDIYEQYFGPGTRLTVT.

V is TRBV25-1 and J is TRBJ2-5; 8 nucleotides line up with TRBD2. Germline-derived CDR1 and CDR2 are MGHDK and SYGVNS. The CDR3 is made up of 15 amino acids. The V gene end was trimmed by 3 bases and the J gene end by 5 bases; junction bases not matched to a gene: 8. The CDR3 DNA follows: TGTGCCAGCAGTGATGTAGGTAGCGGGACTGAGACCCAGTACTTC. It specifies CASSDVGSGTETQYF.

This chain joins TRBV5-8 and TRBJ2-7, with D tentatively TRBD2 (6 bases). Per the germline V gene, CDR1 is SGHTS and CDR2 is YDEGEE. The CDR3 runs 14 residues. With 0 bases removed from V and 5 bases from J, the gap between germline ends came to 12 bases. Here the CDR3 DNA reads TGTGCCAGCAGCTTGGGGAGGGGCGTCGACGAGCAGTACTTC. Its protein is CASSLGRGVDEQYF.

The chain couples TRBV5-1 to TRBJ2-3; maybe TRBD1 (5 bases). The ends were cut back, 7 bases at V and 6 bases at J, with 9 bases in the middle. The V gene's germline CDR1 is SGHRS and CDR2 YFSETQ. This CDR3 spans 11 amino acids. The CDR3 region has the DNA TGCGCCAGCGCATGGGGCGATACGCAGTATTTT. It yields the protein CASAWGDTQYF.

The genes are TRBV28 and TRBJ2-5, with D perhaps matching TRBD2 (6 bases). V lost 4 bases and J lost 5, with 14 bases in between. The CDR3 contains 14 residues. Germline CDR1 MDHEN, CDR2 SYDVKM. The CDR3: CASSYNRGRETQYF. CDR3 nucleotides: TGTGCCAGCAGTTATAACAGAGGGAGGGAGACCCAGTACTTC.

The chain links TRBV25-1 to TRBJ2-7, with D possibly being TRBD1 or TRBD2 (5 bases each). The CDR3 totals 14 residues. CDR1 MGHDK and CDR2 SYGVNS come from the germline V gene. V dropped 2 bases and J dropped 6 bases, with 14 bases sitting between them. CDR3 nucleotides: TGTGCCAGCAGTGAAACGGAGGCTAGGGGCGAGCAGTACTTC. Protein: CASSETEARGEQYF.

This chain uses TRBV7-2 with TRBJ2-2, with 8 positions matching TRBD2. The CDR3 length is 19 residues. The V segment lost 3 bases and the J segment 4 bases; nucleotides outside the gene matches: 16. CDR1 SGHTA and CDR2 FQGNSA come from the germline V gene. CDR3 sequence reads: CASSLPQFSGAGGTGELFF. CDR3 bases: TGTGCCAGCAGCTTGCCCCAGTTTAGCGGGGCCGGCGGCACCGGGGAGCTGTTTTTT. Full variable domain (outside the CDR3, taken from reference TRBV7-2 and TRBJ2-2): GAGVSQSPSNKVTEKGKDVELRCDPISGHTALYWYRQSLGQGLEFLIYFQGNSAPDKSGLPSDRFSAERTGGSVSTLTIQRTQQEDSAVYLCASSLPQFSGAGGTGELFFGEGSRLTVL.

The chain carries TRBV7-9 and TRBJ2-1, with D tentatively TRBD2 (5 bases). This CDR3 spans 15 amino acids. Trimming shortened V by 5 bases and J by 1 base, and 12 bases separated the two germline ends. The germline V gene encodes CDR1 SEHNR and CDR2 FQNEAQ (reference sequence). The CDR3: CASSPSGGSYNEQFF. Here the CDR3 DNA reads TGTGCCAGCAGCCCTTCCGGAGGATCCTACAATGAGCAGTTCTTC.